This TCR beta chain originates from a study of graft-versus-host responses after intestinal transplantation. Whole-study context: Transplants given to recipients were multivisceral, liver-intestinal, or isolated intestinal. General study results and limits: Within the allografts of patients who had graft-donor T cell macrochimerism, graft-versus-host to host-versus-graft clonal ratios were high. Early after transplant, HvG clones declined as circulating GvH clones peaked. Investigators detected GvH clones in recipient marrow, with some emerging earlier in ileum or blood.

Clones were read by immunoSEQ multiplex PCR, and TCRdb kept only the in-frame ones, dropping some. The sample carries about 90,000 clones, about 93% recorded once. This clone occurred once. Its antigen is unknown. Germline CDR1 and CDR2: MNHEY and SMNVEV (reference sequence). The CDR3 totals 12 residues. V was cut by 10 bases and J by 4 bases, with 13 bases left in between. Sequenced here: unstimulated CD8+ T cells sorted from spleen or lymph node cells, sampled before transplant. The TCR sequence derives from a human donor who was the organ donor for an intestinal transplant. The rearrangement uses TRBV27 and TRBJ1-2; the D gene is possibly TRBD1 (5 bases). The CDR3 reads CATLRDSYGYTF. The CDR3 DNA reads TGTGCCACCCTAAGGGACTCCTATGGCTACACCTTC.